The rows below give T cell receptor beta chains drawn from one sample of a study of beta chain features in type 1 diabetes. Produced via immunoSEQ multiplex PCR; TCRdb's table is partial and in-frame only. Of around 400,000 clones listed, roughly 12% are singletons. The sample taken for sequencing was naive CD4+ T cells from blood. These receptor sequences come from a man younger than 35 in good health. Each CDR3 is given with its conserved first and last residue. A D gene is named only where the DNA matches it firmly. Part of the rows lack a size; the others show once, few, many or a class for expanded clones.

. | . | TRBJ1-3 | TRBV7-9 | CASSAQTAGNTIYF | TGTGCCAGCAGCGCACAGACAGCTGGAAACACCATATATTTT
few | . | TRBJ1-2 | TRBV5-6 | CASSVDRGSIGYGYTF | TGTGCCAGCAGCGTCGACCGGGGGTCGATAGGCTATGGCTACACCTTC
. | TRBD1 | TRBJ2-6 | TRBV7-2 | CASSPRDRGPNVLTF | TGTGCCAGCAGCCCTAGGGACAGGGGGCCCAACGTCCTGACTTTC
. | . | TRBJ1-3 | TRBV30 | CAWSEGSSGNTIYF | TGTGCCTGGAGCGAAGGGAGCTCTGGAAACACCATATATTTT
few | TRBD2 | TRBJ2-1 | TRBV5-1 | CASSWETSGGYNEQFF | TGCGCCAGCAGCTGGGAGACTAGCGGGGGATACAATGAGCAGTTCTTC
. | . | TRBJ2-3 | TRBV19 | CASSIGRERLTDTQYF | TGTGCCAGTAGTATAGGACGGGAGCGACTTACAGATACGCAGTATTTT
. | . | TRBJ2-7 | TRBV18 | CASSPLRQAASYEQYF | TGTGCCAGCTCACCGCTTCGGCAGGCCGCGTCCTACGAGCAGTACTTC
few | TRBD2 | TRBJ2-1 | TRBV28 | CASSGGRGGQFF | TGTGCCAGCAGTGGCGGGCGGGGGGGTCAGTTCTTC
few | . | TRBJ1-6 | TRBV6-6 | CASSYPTGGSGSPLHF | TGTGCCAGCAGTTACCCCACCGGGGGGAGCGGCTCACCCCTCCACTTT
. | . | TRBJ2-1 | TRBV7-9 | CASTPGVYNEQFF | TGTGCCAGCACCCCAGGTGTTTACAATGAGCAGTTCTTC
. | . | TRBJ1-1 | TRBV7-9 | CASSALSGGGFF | TGTGCCAGCAGCGCCTTAAGCGGCGGAGGTTTCTTT
. | TRBD1 | TRBJ2-7 | TRBV7-9 | CASSFVGTAYEQYF | TGTGCCAGCAGCTTTGTTGGGACAGCCTACGAGCAGTACTTC
. | . | TRBJ2-1 | TRBV6-5 | CASSYQHRYNEQFF | TGTGCCAGCAGTTACCAACACCGCTACAATGAGCAGTTCTTC
. | TRBD2 | TRBJ2-2 | TRBV19 | CARPPGGRDTGELFF | TGTGCCAGGCCTCCGGGGGGGCGGGACACCGGGGAGCTGTTTTTT
. | . | TRBJ2-4 | TRBV19 | CATRAGNGDIQYF | TGTGCCACACGGGCGGGGAACGGGGACATTCAGTACTTC
. | . | TRBJ2-2 | TRBV9 | CASSVTLSVNTGELFF | TGTGCCAGCAGCGTAACATTAAGCGTAAACACCGGGGAGCTGTTTTTT
few | TRBD1 | TRBJ2-2 | TRBV19 | CASNMDRVGETGELFF | TGTGCCAGTAACATGGACAGGGTAGGCGAAACCGGGGAGCTGTTTTTT
few | . | TRBJ1-1 | TRBV5-1 | CASSLGQALTEAFF | TGCGCCAGCAGCTTGGGACAGGCCCTCACTGAAGCTTTCTTT
once | . | TRBJ1-4 | TRBV20-1 | CSARERKKLFF | TGCAGTGCTAGAGAGAGAAAGAAACTGTTTTTT
. | . | TRBJ2-7 | TRBV19 | CASNPGLLAYEQYF | TGTGCCAGTAATCCGGGACTCCTAGCCTACGAGCAGTACTTC
few | . | TRBJ2-7 | TRBV27 | CASSLSPVSRDEQYF | TGTGCCAGCAGTTTATCGCCCGTTAGTCGCGACGAGCAGTACTTC
. | TRBD1 | TRBJ2-2 | TRBV19 | CASRRWGQGNTGELFF | TGTGCCAGTAGAAGATGGGGACAGGGGAACACCGGGGAGCTGTTTTTT
. | . | TRBJ2-7 | TRBV11-1 | CASSFLRLSEQYF | TGTGCCAGCAGCTTCCTGCGCTTGAGCGAGCAGTACTTC